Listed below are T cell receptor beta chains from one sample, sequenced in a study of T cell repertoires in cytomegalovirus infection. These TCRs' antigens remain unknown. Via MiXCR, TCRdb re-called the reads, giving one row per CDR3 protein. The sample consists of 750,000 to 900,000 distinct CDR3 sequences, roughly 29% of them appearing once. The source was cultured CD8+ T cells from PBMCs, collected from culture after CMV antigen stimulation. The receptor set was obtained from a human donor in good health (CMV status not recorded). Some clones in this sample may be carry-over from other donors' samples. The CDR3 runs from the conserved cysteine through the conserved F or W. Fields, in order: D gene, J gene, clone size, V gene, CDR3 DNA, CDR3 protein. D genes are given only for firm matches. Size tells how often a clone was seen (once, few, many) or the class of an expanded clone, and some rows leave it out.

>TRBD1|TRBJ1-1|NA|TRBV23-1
TGCGCCAGCAGACCAGGGACAGGGGGCCCTGAAGCTTTCTTT
CASRPGTGGPEAFF
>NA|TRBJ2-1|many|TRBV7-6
TGTGCCAGCAGCTTAGACGGGGGGCCCCTCAATGAGCAGTTCTTC
CASSLDGGPLNEQFF
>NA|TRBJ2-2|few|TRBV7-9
TGTGCCAGCAGCCGTGGGATAGGCAACACCGGGGAGCTGTTTTTT
CASSRGIGNTGELFF
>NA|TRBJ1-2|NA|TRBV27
TGTGCCAGCAGTTTATCTAGGGCCGATTCACTAGGAGGCTACACCTTC
CASSLSRADSLGGYTF
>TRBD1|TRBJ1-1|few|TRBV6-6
TGTGCCAGCAACCTACAGGGGGCTTTGAACACTGAAGCTTTCTTT
CASNLQGALNTEAFF
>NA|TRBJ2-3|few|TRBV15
TGTGCCACCAGCAGGACAGCCTTCACAGATACGCAGTATTTT
CATSRTAFTDTQYF
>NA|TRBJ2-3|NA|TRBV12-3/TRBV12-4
TGTGCCAGCAGTTCCCGGACTGAGCCCACGCAGTATTTT
CASSSRTEPTQYF
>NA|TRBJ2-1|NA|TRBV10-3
TGTGCCATCAGTGCCGTATCCCGGGGCAAAAGCTCCTACAATGAGCAGTTCTTC
CAISAVSRGKSSYNEQFF
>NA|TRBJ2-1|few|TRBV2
TGTGCCAGCAGTCTATATAGGTCCTACAATGAGCAGTTCTTC
CASSLYRSYNEQFF
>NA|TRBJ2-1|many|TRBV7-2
TGTGCCAGCAGACGCCGGGACTTAGCCTACAATGAGCAGTTCTTC
CASRRRDLAYNEQFF
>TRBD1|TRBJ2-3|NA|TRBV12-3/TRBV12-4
TGTGCCAGCAGTTCCGAGACAGGGGGCACAGATACGCAGTATTTT
CASSSETGGTDTQYF
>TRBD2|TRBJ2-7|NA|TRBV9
TGTGCCAGCAGCGGGGAGACTAGCGGGGCACCCTACGAGCAGTACTTC
CASSGETSGAPYEQYF
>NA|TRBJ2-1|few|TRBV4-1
TGCGCCAGCAGCCAACTGATAAAGGAATACAATGAGCAGTTCTTC
CASSQLIKEYNEQFF
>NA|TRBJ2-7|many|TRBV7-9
TGTGCCAGCAGCTTAGGGCCAGGGGTCGAGCAGTACTTC
CASSLGPGVEQYF
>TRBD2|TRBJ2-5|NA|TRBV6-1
TGTGCCAGCAGTGAGAGAGCGGGGGGGCTATACCCTCAAGAGACCCAGTACTTC
CASSERAGGLYPQETQYF
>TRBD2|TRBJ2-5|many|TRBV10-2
TGCGCCAGCAGACGACTAGCGGGAGGACAAGAGACCCAGTACTTC
CASRRLAGGQETQYF
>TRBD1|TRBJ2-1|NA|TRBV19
TGTGCCAGTAGTGACAGGGGGCTGAATGAGCAGTTCTTC
CASSDRGLNEQFF
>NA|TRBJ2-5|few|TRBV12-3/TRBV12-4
TGTGCCACCGGGGCGGGGTCCAGGGAGACCCAGTACTTC
CATGAGSRETQYF
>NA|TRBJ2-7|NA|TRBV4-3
TGCGCCAGCAGCCAAAGTCAGGCGTCCGGATACGAGCAGTACTTC
CASSQSQASGYEQYF
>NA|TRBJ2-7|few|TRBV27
TGTGCCAGCAGTTTATCTTCAGGGTACAACGAGCAGTACTTC
CASSLSSGYNEQYF
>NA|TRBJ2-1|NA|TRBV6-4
TGTGCCAGCAGTGAGTGGGCTAGCGACTACAATGAGCAGTTCTTC
CASSEWASDYNEQFF
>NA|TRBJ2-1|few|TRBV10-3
TGTGCCACATTGACAGAGGGGAATGAGCAGTTCTTC
CATLTEGNEQFF
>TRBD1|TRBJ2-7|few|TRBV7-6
TGTGCCAGCAGCCGCCCTGGGACAGACTACGAGCAGTACTTC
CASSRPGTDYEQYF
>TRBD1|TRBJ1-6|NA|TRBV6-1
TGTGCCAGCAGTGACGGACAGGGCCGGGGTAGACCCCTCCACTTT
CASSDGQGRGRPLHF
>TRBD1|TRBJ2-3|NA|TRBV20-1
TGCAGTGCTAGTGGACCGGGACAGGGGGGTGCAGGTACGCAGTATTTT
CSASGPGQGGAGTQYF
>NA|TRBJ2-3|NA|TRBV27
TGTGCCAGCAGTTTAAGCTATTCGGCGGGCGCAGTCACAGATACGCAGTATTTT
CASSLSYSAGAVTDTQYF
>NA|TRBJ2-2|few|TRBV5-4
TGTGCCAGCTGGGATGCGACCGGGGAGCTGTTTTTT
CASWDATGELFF
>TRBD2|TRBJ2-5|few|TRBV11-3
TGTGCCAGCAGCTTACTGGGGGGGGAGTTTGAGACCCAGTACTTC
CASSLLGGEFETQYF
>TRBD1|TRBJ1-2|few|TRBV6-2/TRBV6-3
TGTGCCAGCAACTCTCCAAGGGACAGAGGATTCTATGGCTACACCTTC
CASNSPRDRGFYGYTF